The sequence of this TCR beta chain was determined in a study of cytomegalovirus exposure and HLA in healthy donors. As for the study in general: The approximately 110 validation repertoires were reported in a later analysis to have been generated on the same platform as the approximately 600 first-cohort repertoires.

General study findings and limits: Investigators reported over 150 TCR beta chains as tied to cytomegalovirus.

Sequencing was performed with immunoSEQ multiplex PCR; in TCRdb, only in-frame clones are kept and a portion is missing. Of 150,000 to 250,000 clones in the sample, 70% to 85% were seen once. Note on this clone: Its specificity is not known.

This clonotype was sampled from a woman aged 25-40 years in good health and CMV-seropositive. Source material: PBMCs.

CDR3 loop: CSVLKTGGYTEAFF. CDR3 sequence (DNA): TGCAGCGTTTTAAAGACAGGGGGCTACACTGAAGCTTTCTTT. The chain employs TRBV29-1 and TRBJ1-1, with 10 bases that match TRBD1. Germline V gene sequence: CDR1 SQVTM, CDR2 ANQGSEA. The CDR3 covers 14 residues. V shed 5 bases, J shed 3 bases, and the junction held 6 bases outside the gene matches. Based on the CDR3 plus reference TRBV29-1 and TRBJ1-1, the full variable domain is SAVISQKPSRDICQRGTSLTIQCQVDSQVTMMFWYRQQPGQSLTLIATANQGSEATYESGFVIDKFPISRPNLTFSTLTVSNMSPEDSSIYLCSVLKTGGYTEAFFGQGTRLTVV.